The sequence of this T cell receptor beta chain was determined in a study of T cells in Graves' hyperthyroidism and ophthalmopathy. At least ten counts were recorded for this clonotype. What it recognizes is unknown. The study's findings and limits: Most clonotypes expanded in the thyroid (above 0.001) were also present in blood. Patients with ophthalmopathy were separated from those with stable hyperthyroidism by a 13 V-J model. Ophthalmopathy was identified by the model a median approximately 6.4 months ahead of onset.

RNA transcripts were the template for amplifying TCR beta CDR3 regions. Using the HTBI primer set, a first-round RT-PCR was run on the TCR CDR3. TCRdb analysed the multiplex PCR reads with MiXCR anew, one entry per CDR3 protein. Among 650,000 to 750,000 distinct CDR3 sequences listed, 14% were seen once. Patients between 18 and 65 years old had hyperthyroidism, newly diagnosed and lasting under 2 months. Trimming took off 9 bases at V and 6 bases at J, with 23 bases between the two ends. Germline assignment: CDR1 MDHEN and CDR2 SYDVKM. CDR3 length equals 15 residues. Material for sequencing was blood. This receptor was taken from a woman between 18 and 30 years old with Graves' hyperthyroidism. The chain joins TRBV28 to TRBJ1-1; D gene unclear. For the CDR3, the DNA is TGTGCCAGACATAATGACCGCAGAGGGAGGCCTGAAGCTTTCTTT. Translation: CARHNDRRGRPEAFF.